The 22 T cell receptor beta chains reported below all come from one sample, sequenced in a study of blood T cell repertoires in COVID-19 (dated by TCRdb to between 2020 and 2021). Libraries were built with the immunoSEQ multiplex PCR assay. Not all clones reach the TCRdb copy of this immuneACCESS table, which keeps in-frame sequences only. Checked studies attribute under half of the gap to unresolved V genes and leave the rest unexplained. For this sample there are 75,000 to 100,000 clones; 86% appear just once. The biggest ten clones account for 1.7% of the sample. Sample: peripheral blood. These receptors came from a man older than 75 with acute or convalescent COVID-19.

This clone came up a few times. DNA for the CDR3: TGTGCCAGCAGATCTAGCGGGAGAGGTGAGCAGTTCTTC. It encodes CASRSSGRGEQFF. The chain is built from TRBV28 and TRBJ2-1, with 10 bases fitting TRBD2. The length of the CDR3 is 13 residues. Germline CDR1 and CDR2: MDHEN and SYDVKM. The junction had 5 bases not matched to a gene; V was cut back by 6 bases and J by 9 bases.

The chain links TRBV5-4 to TRBJ2-2; tentative D call: TRBD1 (6 bases). Trimming removed 2 bases at V and 6 bases at J, with 11 bases between. CDR3 size: 14 residues. CDR1 is SGHNT, CDR2 YYREEE, per germline (reference sequence). In nucleotides, the CDR3 is TGTGCCAGCAGCTTTATACAGGGTTCCGGGGAGCTGTTTTTT. Its protein product is CASSFIQGSGELFF.

Only one count was recorded for this clone. This chain joins TRBV7-9 and TRBJ2-1; 10 bases line up with TRBD2. V lost 1 base and J lost 10; bases outside the gene matches: 7. The germline CDR1 and CDR2 sequences are SEHNR and FQNEAQ (reference sequence). The CDR3 has 15 amino acids. This CDR3 is CASSLVPSGSGEQFF. CDR3 DNA sequence: TGTGCCAGCAGCTTAGTGCCTAGCGGGAGCGGCGAGCAGTTCTTC.

This chain links TRBV6-2 or TRBV6-3 with TRBJ1-2; D perhaps matches TRBD1 (5 bases). V lost 2 bases, J lost 6 bases, and 16 bases lay in between. CDR3 size: 15 residues. Germline CDR1 reads MNHEY; CDR2 reads SVGEGT. CDR3 nucleotides: TGTGCCAGCAGTTACCACGCTGACAGCACTAATGGCTACACCTTC. Translation: CASSYHADSTNGYTF.

CDR3 sequence: CATGRTGFNSPLHF. The DNA of the CDR3 is TGTGCCACCGGTCGGACAGGGTTTAATTCACCCCTCCACTTT. The chain combines TRBV25-1 with TRBJ1-6; 8 positions agree with TRBD1. CDR3 length: 14 residues. The junction had 8 bases not matched to a gene; V was cut back by 10 bases and J by 6 bases. The germline CDR1 and CDR2 sequences are MGHDK and SYGVNS. Full variable domain (outside the CDR3, taken from reference TRBV25-1 and TRBJ1-6): EADIYQTPRYLVIGTGKKITLECSQTMGHDKMYWYQQDPGMELHLIHYSYGVNSTEKGDLSSESTVSRIRTEHFPLTLESARPSHTSQYLCATGRTGFNSPLHFGNGTRLTVT.

This clone has more than one count but fewer than ten. V usage is TRBV11-2 and J usage is TRBJ1-4, with 7 bases identical to TRBD1. The CDR3 has 15 residues. Trimming took 2 bases from V and 6 from J; bases not matched to a gene: 6. Germline-derived CDR1 and CDR2 are SGHAT and FQNNGV. CDR3 protein: CASSLTRQGYEKLFF. CDR3 nucleotide sequence: TGTGCCAGCAGCTTAACTAGACAGGGATATGAAAAACTGTTTTTT.

V and J are TRBV4-1 and TRBJ2-2; TRBD2 agrees at 13 bases. Germline V gives CDR1 MGHRA, CDR2 YSYEKL. Trimming took 0 bases from V and 3 from J; bases not matched to a gene: 7. CDR3 size: 19 residues. Written as DNA, the CDR3 is TGCGCCAGCAGCCAAGAAGGACTAGCGGGAGCCACGGACACCGGGGAGCTGTTTTTT. The encoded protein is CASSQEGLAGATDTGELFF.

CDR3 loop: CASSTQGKAFF. DNA of the CDR3: TGTGCCAGCAGTACCCAGGGGAAAGCTTTCTTT. This chain uses TRBV25-1 with TRBJ1-1; TRBD1 is a possible D gene (6 bases). Germline lookup yields CDR1 MGHDK and CDR2 SYGVNS. The CDR3 covers 11 residues. Trimming took off 5 bases at V and 9 bases at J, with 10 bases between the two ends.

V usage is TRBV9 and J usage is TRBJ1-2; tentatively, D is TRBD1 (6 bases). There are 14 residues in the CDR3. Per the germline V gene, CDR1 is SGDLS and CDR2 is YYNGEE. Trimming cost V 4 bases and J 4 bases, with 14 bases left between them. As DNA, the CDR3 is TGTGCCAGCAGCCCCTTGACAGGTCCCTATGGCTACACCTTC. Its translation is CASSPLTGPYGYTF. Full variable domain (rest looked up from reference TRBV9 and TRBJ1-2): DSGVTQTPKHLITATGQRVTLRCSPRSGDLSVYWYQQSLDQGLQFLIQYYNGEERAKGNILERFSAQQFPDLHSELNLSSLELGDSALYFCASSPLTGPYGYTFGSGTRLTVV.

The chain carries TRBV5-1 and TRBJ1-1; maybe TRBD1 (6 bases). The germline gives CDR1 SGHRS, CDR2 YFSETQ. The CDR3 contains 16 residues. V lost 0 bases and J lost 4, with 16 bases in between. The CDR3 here is CASSLAGTTLGTEAFF. DNA of the CDR3: TGCGCCAGCAGCTTGGCGGGGACAACCCTGGGCACTGAAGCTTTCTTT.

The chain recombines TRBV6-5 with TRBJ2-3, with 8 bases matching TRBD1. The CDR3 totals 13 residues. Trimming at V came to 6 bases and at J to 6 bases, leaving 5 bases not matched to a gene. Per the germline V gene, CDR1 is MNHEY and CDR2 is SVGAGI. CDR3 protein: CASSGQGGDTQYF. The CDR3 nucleotides read TGTGCCAGCAGCGGACAGGGTGGGGATACGCAGTATTTT.

The genes are TRBV28 and TRBJ1-1; D might be TRBD1 (5 bases). The germline V gene has CDR1 MDHEN and CDR2 SYDVKM. The ends were cut back, 1 base at V and 2 bases at J, with 11 bases in the middle. CDR3 length: 15 amino acids. CDR3 nucleotide sequence: TGTGCCAGCAGTTTATTTAGGGGATCAAACACTGAAGCTTTCTTT. It codes for CASSLFRGSNTEAFF.

This rearrangement joins TRBV24-1 to TRBJ2-3; no reliable D call. Germline CDR1 reads KGHDR; CDR2 reads SFDVKD. This CDR3 has 15 residues. V dropped 5 bases and J dropped 0 bases, with 11 bases sitting between them. Written as DNA, the CDR3 is TGTGCCACCAGTGGAACGCACTCTAGCACAGATACGCAGTATTTT. As protein: CATSGTHSSTDTQYF.

In this sample, this clone turned up a few times. The chain has TRBV4-1 and TRBJ2-3, with 10 positions matching TRBD2. The CDR3 spans 16 residues. The ends lost 0 bases at V and 15 bases at J; junction bases unmatched: 15. CDR1 and CDR2 (germline): MGHRA, YSYEKL. This CDR3 reads CASSQERLAGVTWAYF. CDR3 bases: TGCGCCAGCAGCCAAGAAAGGCTAGCGGGAGTTACGTGGGCCTATTTT.

The rearrangement links TRBV7-9 to TRBJ2-2; D is unresolved. Germline loops: CDR1 SEHNR, CDR2 FQNEAQ (reference sequence). The CDR3 length is 13 residues. V was pared by 0 bases and J by 6 bases, with 5 bases between. The CDR3 reads CASSLAAAGELFF. The DNA of the CDR3 is TGTGCCAGCAGCTTAGCGGCAGCCGGGGAGCTGTTTTTT.

The J gene is TRBJ2-2, the V gene TRBV24-1; TRBD1 matches at 8 bases. The V and J ends lost 3 bases and 6 bases, in that order; junction bases with no gene match: 5. The CDR3 is made up of 15 amino acids. Germline V gene sequence: CDR1 KGHDR, CDR2 SFDVKD. Here the CDR3 DNA reads TGTGCCACCAGTGATCCGTCGACAGGGGCCGGGGAGCTGTTTTTT. Encoded protein: CATSDPSTGAGELFF.

V usage is TRBV19 and J usage is TRBJ1-5, with TRBD1 matching 7 bases. CDR3 length: 14 amino acids. After removal of 4 bases from V and 5 bases from J, the junction contained 5 bases not matched to a gene. Germline CDR1 reads LNHDA; CDR2 reads SQIVND (reference sequence). This CDR3 is CASSSRDRYQPQHF. The CDR3 DNA is TGTGCCAGTAGTAGCCGGGACAGATATCAGCCCCAGCATTTT.

This clone was seen a handful of times. The chain carries TRBV6-1 and TRBJ2-7; 8 bases match TRBD1. CDR3 length: 16 amino acids. In germline, CDR1 is MNHNS, CDR2 SASEGT. V lost 3 bases, J lost 1 base, and 8 bases stayed unmatched. This CDR3 is CASSESAGGRSYEQYF. The CDR3 region has the DNA TGTGCCAGCAGTGAGTCGGCAGGGGGCCGGTCCTACGAGCAGTACTTC.

The chain links TRBV5-8 to TRBJ1-4; 7 bases are a match to TRBD1. The CDR3 runs to 16 residues. With V trimmed by 1 base and J by 4 bases, 7 bases remained unmatched. Looked up from germline, CDR1 is SGHTS and CDR2 is YDEGEE. The CDR3 DNA follows: TGTGCCAGCAGCTTGTCCGGGACAGCTTATAATGAAAAACTGTTTTTT. Its translation is CASSLSGTAYNEKLFF.

This rearrangement joins TRBV2 to TRBJ1-5, with D hard to call. CDR3 length: 13 residues. V was trimmed by 8 bases and J by 9 bases, leaving 17 bases between them. In germline, CDR1 is SNHLY, CDR2 FYNNEI. The CDR3 here is CASDVRERLPQHF. The CDR3 DNA follows: TGTGCCAGCGATGTGAGGGAGAGGTTGCCCCAGCATTTT.

V and J are TRBV13 and TRBJ2-7; D possibly corresponds to TRBD2 (6 bases). Germline V gene lookup returns CDR1 PRHDT and CDR2 FYEKMQ (reference sequence). V was shortened by 3 bases and J by 0 bases, with 12 bases between the two germline ends. This CDR3 region has 15 residues. CDR3 in DNA: TGTGCCAGCAGCTTCCGGGACTTTAGCTCCTACGAGCAGTACTTC. This translates into CASSFRDFSSYEQYF.

This chain uses TRBV28 with TRBJ1-5; D ambiguous. This CDR3 has 17 residues. Deletions cut 7 bases from V and 2 bases from J, with 21 bases between. Germline V gene lookup returns CDR1 MDHEN and CDR2 SYDVKM. CDR3 in DNA: TGTGCCAGCACCCCTGGCGGCCTAGCGGGCCGCAATCAGCCCCAGCATTTT. Its protein is CASTPGGLAGRNQPQHF.